This T cell receptor beta chain was obtained from a study of shared clonotypes between healthy human individuals. As for the study in general: With ages of 18 to 49, the donors were a couple of women and a few men. The study used three CD4 naive, three CD4 memory, two CD8 naive and one CD8 memory plate per donor.

The CDR3 contains 12 residues. V lost 5 bases to trimming and J lost 5 bases, with 9 bases between them. The V gene's germline CDR1 is SGHAT and CDR2 FQDESV (reference sequence). A word on this clone: Its antigen is unidentified.

Study results and limitations: Larger richness was generally estimated for naive than memory subsets.

Method: immunoSEQ multiplex PCR; TCRdb's copy keeps in-frame clones and lacks some. Among some 1.5 million clones listed, 95% to 99% were seen once. The split of CD4+ cells yielded CD45RA+ naive and CD45RA-negative memory subsets. This receptor was identified in a man aged 30 to 45 in good health. Input material: naive CD4+ T cells sorted from blood. Subset in this sample: CD45RA+ positively selected. V and J are TRBV11-1 and TRBJ2-5, with D possibly matching TRBD1 (5 bases). The CDR3 DNA sequence: TGTGCCAGCAGCCCCCAGGGTGAGACCCAGTACTTC. Translated, it gives CASSPQGETQYF.